A single sample is the source of the 8 T cell receptor beta chains below, sequenced in a study of neurological immune-mediated disorders. MiXCR, applied by TCRdb to the 5' RACE reads, yields one record per CDR3 protein. The sample holds around 100,000 distinct CDR3 sequences, 10% to 14% seen once. Time point reported: longitudinal time-point 3. The sample was PBMCs. The receptor set was obtained from a female donor with HTLV-1-associated myelopathy (HAM/TSP).

The table lists this clonotype with many counts. This chain connects TRBV20-1 to TRBJ2-1, with D uncertain. Trimming removed 6 bases from V and 6 bases from J, with 15 bases in between. CDR3 length: 13 amino acids. The germline CDR1 and CDR2 sequences are DFQATT and SNEGSKA (reference sequence). The CDR3 protein is CSAHLPGSNEQFF. CDR3 nucleotide sequence: TGCAGTGCCCACCTTCCTGGTTCCAATGAGCAGTTCTTC.

This clonotype was counted only a few times. The V gene is TRBV12-3 or TRBV12-4, the J gene TRBJ1-6; the match to TRBD1 covers 8 bases. CDR3 length: 16 amino acids. Trimming took 5 bases from V and 6 from J; bases not matched to a gene: 9. The CDR3 loop reads CASSTGQVAFNSPLHF. The CDR3 DNA reads TGTGCCAGCAGTACGGGACAGGTGGCTTTTAATTCACCCCTCCACTTT.

Ten or more counts support this clonotype. This chain links TRBV7-9 with TRBJ2-3; D might be TRBD2 (5 bases). CDR3 size: 15 residues. Germline loops: CDR1 SEHNR, CDR2 FQNEAQ (reference sequence). Between the trimmed V and J ends, which lost 8 bases and 0 bases, there was a span of 15 bases. The CDR3 is CASERGIASTDTQYF. CDR3 DNA sequence: TGTGCCAGCGAGCGCGGAATAGCGAGCACAGATACGCAGTATTTT.

This clonotype was observed a few times. This chain uses TRBV18 with TRBJ2-1, with no clear D. CDR1 KGHSH and CDR2 LQKENI come from the germline V gene. Trimming took off 6 bases at V and 8 bases at J, with 17 bases between the two ends. The CDR3 sequence is 14 residues long. The CDR3 protein is CASSQSVGLDEQFF. CDR3 coding DNA: TGTGCCAGCTCCCAATCCGTTGGTCTGGATGAGCAGTTCTTC.

This clonotype was found many times. The chain employs TRBV3-1 and TRBJ2-7; tentatively, D is TRBD2 (6 bases). The CDR3 loop spans 14 amino acids. Germline values: CDR1 LGHDT, CDR2 YNNKEL (reference sequence). V was clipped by 0 bases and J by 2 bases, with 8 bases between them. The CDR3 nucleotides are TGTGCCAGCAGCCAAGATGGCGGGACCTACGAGCAGTACTTC. Translation: CASSQDGGTYEQYF.

This clonotype has only a few counts. The chain couples TRBV5-1 to TRBJ2-3; the match to TRBD2 covers 7 bases. Germline-derived CDR1 and CDR2 are SGHRS and YFSETQ. This CDR3 region has 14 residues. Trimming at V came to 2 bases and at J to 3 bases, leaving 3 bases not matched to a gene. The DNA for the CDR3 is TGCGCCAGCAGCTTTACTAGCGCGACAGATACGCAGTATTTT. It codes for CASSFTSATDTQYF.

The CDR3 sequence: CASSERGKETQYF. Written as DNA, the CDR3 is TGCGCCAGCAGTGAGCGGGGTAAAGAGACCCAGTACTTC. The V call is TRBV10-2, the J call TRBJ2-5, with D possibly being TRBD2 (5 bases). V shed 2 bases and J shed 3 bases, with 7 bases lying between them. The CDR3 spans 13 residues. Germline assignment: CDR1 WSHSY and CDR2 SAAADI.

This clonotype occurred many times. The V and J genes are TRBV9 and TRBJ2-2; D uncertain. This CDR3 has 12 amino acids. Per germline, CDR1 SGDLS and CDR2 YYNGEE. Trimming took 4 bases from V and 8 from J, leaving 9 bases between them. The CDR3 nucleotides are TGTGCCAGCAGCCCAAGTGTGGGGGAGCTGTTTTTT. Its translation: CASSPSVGELFF.